A single sample is the source of the 11 T cell receptor beta chains below, sequenced in a study of technical replicates of blood from a few donors. Sequencing used immunoSEQ multiplex PCR; TCRdb keeps in-frame clones, though not all of them. The data hold about 61,000 clones, with about 97% observed a single time. The sequenced sample consisted of T cells isolated from PBMCs. The receptors derive from a human donor in good health.

The gene calls are TRBV10-3 and TRBJ2-2; D possibly corresponds to TRBD2 (6 bases). This CDR3 spans 17 amino acids. Trimming removed 2 bases at V and 4 bases at J, with 17 bases between. The germline V gene has CDR1 ENHRY and CDR2 SYGVKD. CDR3 coding DNA: TGTGCCATCAGTGAGGGCACCGGGACTGCGGGCACCGGGGAGCTGTTTTTT. Amino acid sequence: CAISEGTGTAGTGELFF.

The chain links TRBV7-6 to TRBJ2-7; perhaps TRBD1 as D (6 bases). There are 15 residues in the CDR3. The germline V gene encodes CDR1 SGHVS and CDR2 FNYEAQ. V was clipped by 0 bases and J by 2 bases, with 11 bases between them. CDR3 DNA sequence: TGTGCCAGCAGCTTAGCCCCCGGGACACCCTACGAGCAGTACTTC. It yields the protein CASSLAPGTPYEQYF.

This chain connects TRBV7-3 to TRBJ1-1, with D maybe TRBD1 (6 bases). Between the trimmed V and J ends, which lost 5 bases and 0 bases, there was a span of 13 bases. The CDR3 has 15 amino acids. In germline, CDR1 is SGHTA, CDR2 FQGTGA. For the CDR3, the DNA is TGTGCCAGCAGCCTTAACAGGGCTATGAACACTGAAGCTTTCTTT. This gives the protein CASSLNRAMNTEAFF.

The chain links TRBV4-1 to TRBJ2-7; D remains ambiguous. CDR1 and CDR2 from the germline V gene are MGHRA and YSYEKL. The CDR3 sequence is 14 residues long. V was shortened by 0 bases and J by 2 bases, with 8 bases between the two germline ends. CDR3 in amino acids: CASSQEGAAYEQYF. CDR3 in DNA: TGCGCCAGCAGCCAAGAGGGCGCAGCCTACGAGCAGTACTTC.

The rearrangement joins TRBV25-1 to TRBJ2-2, with a possible D match to TRBD2 (5 bases). Germline CDR1 and CDR2: MGHDK and SYGVNS. The V end lost 3 bases, the J end lost 1 base, and 9 bases lay between the germline ends. The CDR3 runs to 15 residues. This CDR3 reads CASSEADLNTGELFF. The CDR3 DNA is TGTGCCAGCAGTGAGGCGGACTTGAACACCGGGGAGCTGTTTTTT.

The chain combines TRBV6-5 with TRBJ1-6; a possible D gene is TRBD1 (5 bases). V was cut by 6 bases and J by 6 bases, with 9 bases left in between. Germline V gives CDR1 MNHEY, CDR2 SVGAGI. This CDR3 is 13 amino acids long. The CDR3: CASRRDGNSPLHF. The CDR3 DNA is TGTGCCAGCAGGCGGGACGGTAATTCACCCCTCCACTTT.

The chain carries TRBV9 and TRBJ1-4; D perhaps matches TRBD1 (5 bases). V lost 7 bases to trimming and J lost 8 bases, with 18 bases between them. The CDR3 consists of 14 residues. Per germline, CDR1 SGDLS and CDR2 YYNGEE. The CDR3 DNA follows: TGTGCCAGCGGGGGAGGGGACGGCGGCGAAAAACTGTTTTTT. It codes for CASGGGDGGEKLFF.

The gene calls are TRBV30 and TRBJ1-1; no definite D call. The germline gives CDR1 GTSNPN, CDR2 SVGIG (reference sequence). Trimming cost V 3 bases and J 5 bases, with 7 bases left between them. CDR3 length: 11 residues. The CDR3 loop is CAWRRGTEAFF. DNA for the CDR3: TGTGCCTGGAGGCGAGGAACTGAAGCTTTCTTT.

The chain recombines TRBV5-5 with TRBJ2-3, with 7 bases fitting TRBD1. From germline, CDR1 is SGHKS and CDR2 YYEKEE (reference sequence). Trimming cost V 5 bases and J 3 bases; bases outside gene matches: 3. This CDR3 is 13 amino acids long. Here the CDR3 reads CASSPTGTDTQYF. DNA for the CDR3: TGTGCCAGCAGTCCGACAGGGACAGATACGCAGTATTTT.

V and J are TRBV6-5 and TRBJ2-3; no clear D. V dropped 0 bases and J dropped 3 bases, with 7 bases sitting between them. The CDR3 contains 14 residues. Per the germline V gene, CDR1 is MNHEY and CDR2 is SVGAGI. The CDR3 is CASSYSVTTDTQYF. The CDR3 nucleotides are TGTGCCAGCAGTTACTCGGTTACTACAGATACGCAGTATTTT.

The chain carries TRBV29-1 and TRBJ1-1; possibly TRBD1 for D (6 bases). This CDR3 is built from 13 residues. Trimming left V 1 base short and J 5 bases short, with 11 bases between. Germline lookup yields CDR1 SQVTM and CDR2 ANQGSEA. CDR3 in amino acids: CSVEGEGGTEAFF. CDR3 nucleotide sequence: TGCAGCGTTGAAGGGGAGGGGGGGACTGAAGCTTTCTTT.